This TCR beta chain emerged from a study of T cell changes during pregnancy in multiple sclerosis. This clone was observed a handful of times. Germline loops: CDR1 SGHNT, CDR2 YENEEA. V was pared by 5 bases and J by 8 bases, with 12 bases between. The CDR3 sequence is 13 residues long. Measured with immunoSEQ multiplex PCR; TCRdb has only the in-frame clones, and not every one. The sample gives 75,000 to 80,000 clones, just over 90% of which show up once; 0.65% to 0.95% is in the top ten. The chain is built from TRBV11-3 and TRBJ1-4; tentative D call: TRBD1 (6 bases). This sequence originates from a female donor in good health, enrolled as a control in a pregnancy study. Material: peripheral blood, obtained in the second trimester of pregnancy. The CDR3 here is CASSHRDYEKLFF. DNA of the CDR3: TGTGCCAGCAGCCACAGGGATTACGAAAAACTGTTTTTT.